This T cell receptor beta chain came from a study of blood T cell repertoires in COVID-19. CDR1 is GTSNPN and CDR2 is SVGIG in the germline V gene (reference sequence). V was pared by 5 bases and J by 2 bases, with 16 bases of the junction left unmatched. This CDR3 has 17 residues. Repertoires were generated with immunoSEQ multiplex PCR, while TCRdb's copy carries only in-frame clones and drops some. The sample yields roughly 72,000 clones, about 81% seen once. This clonotype was obtained from a woman of 80 years or more with acute or convalescent COVID-19. Sequences were obtained from peripheral blood. V gene TRBV30 combines with J gene TRBJ2-7; 9 positions match TRBD1. CDR3 DNA: TGTGCCTGGGGGGGACCGACCGGGACAGGGAACCCCTACGAGCAGTACTTC. This encodes CAWGGPTGTGNPYEQYF. Complete variable domain (other parts from reference TRBV30 and TRBJ2-7): SQTIHQWPATLVQPVGSPLSLECTVEGTSNPNLYWYRQAAGRGLQLLFYSVGIGQISSEVPQNLSASRPQDRQFILSSKKLLLSDSGFYLCAWGGPTGTGNPYEQYFGPGTRLTVT.